A single sample is the source of the 12 T cell receptor beta chains below, sequenced in a study of PD-L1 blockade in urothelial cancer. Generated by immunoSEQ multiplex PCR, the TCRdb table keeps only in-frame clones and is missing some. The sample has approximately 110,000 clones, approximately 86% seen once. The source material was PBMCs, sampled around atezolizumab (anti-PD-L1) treatment. These receptor sequences come from a man aged 45-65 years with urothelial cancer.

This chain links TRBV10-3 with TRBJ2-5; TRBD1 agrees at 10 bases. With V trimmed by 4 bases and J by 5 bases, 4 bases remained unmatched. The CDR3 covers 14 residues. Germline loops: CDR1 ENHRY, CDR2 SYGVKD. The CDR3 DNA follows: TGTGCCATCAGTGGGACAGGGGGTAGGGAGACCCAGTACTTC. Amino acid sequence: CAISGTGGRETQYF.

This chain links TRBV28 with TRBJ2-3, with 10 bases fitting TRBD1. Germline CDR1 MDHEN, CDR2 SYDVKM. This CDR3 spans 15 amino acids. The ends lost 7 bases at V and 4 bases at J; junction bases unmatched: 8. The CDR3 loop is CASTLSGTGADTQYF. The CDR3 DNA reads TGTGCCAGCACCCTAAGCGGGACAGGGGCAGATACGCAGTATTTT.

This chain links TRBV6-1 with TRBJ2-7, with 8 nucleotides matching TRBD1. The CDR3 is 13 residues long. V shed 10 bases and J 2 bases; nucleotides not matched to a gene: 7. Germline CDR1 MNHNS, CDR2 SASEGT. CDR3 DNA sequence: TGTGCCATAGCCGACAGGGGAACCTACGAGCAGTACTTC. It encodes CAIADRGTYEQYF.

The V and J genes are TRBV28 and TRBJ1-5; D is uncertain. V was trimmed by 2 bases and J by 9 bases, leaving 8 bases between them. CDR1 is MDHEN, CDR2 SYDVKM, per germline. The CDR3 spans 12 residues. As DNA, the CDR3 is TGTGCCAGCAGTTTAGCATGGCCGCCCCAGCATTTT. Protein product: CASSLAWPPQHF.

This chain uses TRBV7-3 with TRBJ2-1, with 10 bases that match TRBD2. CDR1 and CDR2 from the germline V gene are SGHTA and FQGTGA. Trimming removed 0 bases from V and 7 bases from J; junction bases left unmatched: 9. This CDR3 is built from 17 residues. The CDR3 region is CASSLTASSGSQNEQFF. DNA for the CDR3: TGTGCCAGCAGCTTAACTGCGTCTAGCGGGAGCCAGAATGAGCAGTTCTTC.

CDR3 amino acids: CASSKKREGVTGELFF. The CDR3 DNA is TGTGCCAGCAGTAAAAAGCGGGAGGGTGTCACCGGGGAGCTGTTTTTT. The genes are TRBV6-6 and TRBJ2-2; 10 nucleotides match TRBD2. This CDR3 is built from 16 residues. V dropped 5 bases and J dropped 4; count of bases not matched to a gene: 7. Per the germline V gene, CDR1 is MNHNY and CDR2 is SVGAGI (reference sequence).

V and J are TRBV10-3 and TRBJ2-3; 7 bases fit TRBD2. Looked up from germline, CDR1 is ENHRY and CDR2 is SYGVKD. The CDR3 is made up of 16 amino acids. V shed 8 bases, J shed 3 bases, and the junction held 14 bases outside the gene matches. For the CDR3, the DNA is TGTGCCATCGCTTTTCCTTCTGCGGGAGTTACAGATACGCAGTATTTT. Its translation: CAIAFPSAGVTDTQYF.

The V and J genes are TRBV6-1 and TRBJ1-3; D unresolved. Germline values: CDR1 MNHNS, CDR2 SASEGT. The germline V and J ends were trimmed by 6 bases and 4 bases, with 10 bases remaining between them. CDR3 length: 13 residues. The CDR3 bases are TGTGCCAGCAGGTCAATAGAGGGAAACACCATATATTTT. Its translation: CASRSIEGNTIYF.

This sequence joins TRBV7-9 and TRBJ1-2, with D uncertain. Trimming removed 5 bases at V and 7 bases at J, with 29 bases between. Germline CDR1 is SEHNR and CDR2 is FQNEAQ (reference sequence). The CDR3 has 18 amino acids. CDR3 protein: CASSPASGLRSGLFGYTF. The CDR3 coding sequence is TGTGCCAGCAGCCCAGCCAGTGGTCTCAGGTCCGGCCTCTTTGGCTACACCTTC.

The chain employs TRBV27 and TRBJ2-3; D not certain. CDR3 length equals 13 residues. CDR1 and CDR2 from the germline V gene are MNHEY and SMNVEV (reference sequence). V dropped 5 bases and J dropped 6 bases, with 12 bases sitting between them. Here the CDR3 reads CASSLGPWDTQYF. The CDR3 DNA sequence: TGTGCCAGCAGTCTAGGCCCATGGGATACGCAGTATTTT.

To note about this clone: The same CDR3 also results from other DNA sequences found in this sample. The rearrangement joins TRBV7-9 to TRBJ2-7, with a possible D match to TRBD1 (5 bases). This CDR3 comprises 14 residues. V was clipped by 1 base and J by 4 bases, with 11 bases between them. Germline CDR1 is SEHNR and CDR2 is FQNEAQ (reference sequence). The CDR3 region has the DNA TGTGCCAGCAGCTTAGGGGGCTTGGCATACGAGCAGTACTTC. Residues: CASSLGGLAYEQYF.

This clone was detected once. The chain employs TRBV11-2 and TRBJ2-1, with 7 nucleotides matching TRBD2. The length of the CDR3 is 18 residues. Losses at the gene ends were 0 bases for V and 4 bases for J; bases not matched to a gene: 12. Looked up from germline, CDR1 is SGHAT and CDR2 is FQNNGV. Here the CDR3 reads CASSLESGRIGKYNEQFF. CDR3 in DNA: TGTGCCAGCAGCTTAGAGTCCGGGAGGATCGGGAAATACAATGAGCAGTTCTTC.